These T cell receptor beta chains were read from a single sample in a study of blood T cell repertoires in COVID-19. Some clones are missing from TCRdb's copy, which holds only in-frame ones; the method was immunoSEQ multiplex PCR. The table has around 500,000 clones, around nine tenths seen once; the top ten hold around 8%. Sequencing was done on a sample of PBMCs or T cells enriched from blood (not recorded which). Source of these receptors: a woman aged 60-75 years who had recovered from COVID-19. The CDR3 runs from the conserved cysteine through the conserved F or W. A D gene is named only where the DNA matches it firmly. The size field is filled for only some rows; it gives once, few, many or a size class.

>TRBJ2-1|-|-|TRBV4-1
CASSHFSGTLPYNEQFF
TGCGCCAGCAGCCACTTTTCCGGGACATTACCCTACAATGAGCAGTTCTTC
>TRBJ2-5|-|-|TRBV5-1
CASSSAGGVETQYF
TGCGCCAGCAGCTCCGCGGGCGGGGTGGAGACCCAGTACTTC
>TRBJ2-3|-|-|TRBV6-4
CATSAGGDTQYF
TGTGCCACCTCGGCCGGGGGAGATACGCAGTATTTT
>TRBJ1-6|-|-|TRBV12-5
CASGLVRGEGGSPLHF
TGTGCTAGTGGTTTGGTACGGGGTGAGGGTGGTTCACCCCTCCACTTT
>TRBJ2-7|-|-|TRBV27
CASRLSHRAYEQYF
TGTGCCAGCAGGTTATCCCACAGGGCATACGAGCAGTACTTC
>TRBJ1-3|-|-|TRBV2
CASRVEGGGNTIYF
TGTGCCAGCAGGGTCGAGGGAGGTGGAAACACCATATATTTT
>TRBJ1-5|-|-|TRBV11-2
CASSLGGQSNQPQHF
TGTGCCAGCAGCTTAGGTGGACAGTCCAATCAGCCCCAGCATTTT
>TRBJ1-4|-|-|TRBV4-1
CASSQAAAITNEKLFF
TGCGCCAGCAGCCAAGCCGCAGCGATAACTAATGAAAAACTGTTTTTT
>TRBJ2-5|many|TRBD1|TRBV10-3
CAISESTGGETQYF
TGTGCCATCAGTGAGTCTACAGGGGGAGAGACCCAGTACTTC
>TRBJ2-3|-|-|TRBV2
CASTSGAGDTDTQYF
TGTGCCAGCACCTCAGGGGCGGGTGATACGGATACGCAGTATTTT
>TRBJ2-3|-|TRBD2|TRBV4-2
CASSQDWLAGVSTDTQYF
TGTGCCAGCAGCCAAGATTGGCTAGCGGGGGTCTCCACAGATACGCAGTATTTT
>TRBJ2-4|-|TRBD1|TRBV11-2
CASSPRTGARKNIQYF
TGTGCCAGCAGCCCCAGGACAGGGGCGAGGAAAAACATTCAGTACTTC
>TRBJ2-7|-|-|TRBV5-1
CASSSPGARSYEQYF
TGCGCCAGCAGTTCCCCGGGAGCCCGGTCCTACGAGCAGTACTTC
>TRBJ1-1|-|-|TRBV2
CASSHRVSGLDTEAFF
TGTGCCAGCAGTCACAGGGTGTCGGGCCTGGACACTGAAGCTTTCTTT
>TRBJ1-4|-|TRBD1|TRBV18
CASSPRDRVAEKLFF
TGTGCCAGCTCACCTAGGGACAGGGTGGCTGAAAAACTGTTTTTT
>TRBJ1-5|-|-|TRBV3-1/TRBV3-2
CASSRGEGERGNQPQHF
TGTGCCAGCAGCCGTGGCGAGGGGGAGAGAGGCAATCAGCCCCAGCATTTT
>TRBJ2-7|-|-|TRBV12-5
CASGLLPDPQGFPYEQYF
TGTGCTAGTGGTTTGCTACCGGACCCTCAGGGGTTCCCCTACGAGCAGTACTTC
>TRBJ2-2|-|-|TRBV6-5
CASTRNLNTGELFF
TGTGCCAGCACCAGGAACTTAAACACCGGGGAGCTGTTTTTT
>TRBJ1-4|-|TRBD1|TRBV2
CASSLTGEKLFF
TGTGCCAGCAGTTTGACAGGGGAGAAACTGTTTTTT
>TRBJ2-2|-|-|TRBV11-3
CASSTAGSGTGELFF
TGTGCCAGCAGTACCGCGGGGTCGGGCACCGGGGAGCTGTTTTTT
>TRBJ2-1|once|-|TRBV29-1
CSVEGGRGRVEYNEQFF
TGCAGCGTTGAAGGGGGGCGTGGTAGGGTAGAATACAATGAGCAGTTCTTC
>TRBJ2-7|-|-|TRBV3-1/TRBV3-2
CASSWGVPGNEQYF
TGTGCCAGCAGCTGGGGGGTCCCCGGGAACGAGCAGTACTTC
>TRBJ2-7|-|TRBD2|TRBV5-1
CASSLNPGTSNYEQYF
TGCGCCAGCAGCTTGAACCCCGGGACTAGCAATTACGAGCAGTACTTC
>TRBJ2-1|-|TRBD2|TRBV11-2
CASSPSSGGLEQFF
TGTGCCAGCAGCCCCTCTAGCGGGGGGCTTGAGCAGTTCTTC
>TRBJ1-3|-|-|TRBV12-3/TRBV12-4
CASSLYPGNTIYF
TGTGCCAGCAGTTTATATCCTGGAAACACCATATATTTT
>TRBJ1-4|-|-|TRBV10-3
CATRGEGGEKLFF
TGTGCCACACGCGGAGAGGGGGGGGAAAAACTGTTTTTT
>TRBJ2-7|-|TRBD1|TRBV5-1
CASSETTGTYEQYF
TGCGCCAGCAGCGAAACGACAGGGACCTACGAGCAGTACTTC
>TRBJ2-1|-|TRBD1|TRBV3-1/TRBV3-2
CASSPTWTGNEQFF
TGTGCCAGCAGCCCTACATGGACAGGGAATGAGCAGTTCTTC